The 24 T cell receptor beta chains below all came from one sample that was sequenced in a study of spatial heterogeneity in lung cancer. Documented time point: sample taken at primary tumor resection. Whole RNA was taken from tumor, nontumor lung or frozen PBMC; it was then sequenced unsorted. TCRdb re-called the 5' RACE reads through MiXCR, storing one row per CDR3 protein. Of tens of thousands of distinct CDR3 sequences in the sample, roughly 10% were seen once. Sequenced here: PBMCs, sampled at surgery. Receptors originate from a male donor with early-stage non-small cell lung cancer.

The sample holds a few counts of this clonotype. In nucleotides, the CDR3 is TGTGCCAGCACCCGGACTCCCTATAGCTCCTACAATGAGCAGTTCTTC. This encodes CASTRTPYSSYNEQFF. This chain uses TRBV9 with TRBJ2-1, with D perhaps TRBD2 (5 bases). This CDR3 is built from 16 residues. The V end was cut by 6 bases, the J end by 0 bases, with 16 bases between. Germline assignment: CDR1 SGDLS and CDR2 YYNGEE.

This clonotype was seen a few times. One end of the junction is discordant with germline, which a read error may explain. The chain links TRBV5-6 to TRBJ2-2; the D gene is possibly TRBD1 (5 bases). Germline V CDR1 and CDR2: SGHDT, YYEEEE. This CDR3 spans 15 amino acids. CDR3 coding DNA: TGTGCCAGCAGCTTGGACGCAGGGAACAGCGGGGAGCTGTTTTTT. Its protein product is CASSLDAGNSGELFF.

The V and J genes are TRBV4-3 and TRBJ2-7, with a possible D match to TRBD2 (6 bases). CDR1 and CDR2 (germline): LGHNA, YSLEER. This CDR3 is 16 amino acids long. V was shortened by 4 bases and J by 4 bases, with 20 bases between the two germline ends. The chain's CDR3 is CASSPQAGGGGYEQYF. Written as DNA, the CDR3 is TGCGCCAGCAGCCCTCAAGCGGGCGGAGGCGGTTACGAGCAGTACTTC.

The CDR3 region is CASSAMGLEGFF. The CDR3 DNA sequence: TGTGCCAGCAGTGCGATGGGACTGGAGGGGTTCTTC. The chain combines TRBV2 with TRBJ2-1; D possibly corresponds to TRBD2 (6 bases). CDR3 size: 12 residues. Germline V gene data show CDR1 as SNHLY and CDR2 as FYNNEI. V was pared by 4 bases and J by 15 bases, with 16 bases between.

The CDR3 sequence is CASSPGTPRWGYTF. CDR3 sequence (DNA): TGTGCCAGCAGTCCTGGGACACCAAGATGGGGCTACACCTTC. The chain combines TRBV12-3 or TRBV12-4 with TRBJ1-2, with D perhaps TRBD1 (6 bases). V shed 5 bases and J shed 8 bases, with 18 bases lying between them. The CDR3 totals 14 residues.

This clonotype was counted many times. This sequence joins TRBV5-4 and TRBJ2-2; 10 bases match TRBD2. The CDR3 is 18 amino acids. Losses at the gene ends were 3 bases for V and 0 bases for J; bases not matched to a gene: 8. Germline loops: CDR1 SGHNT, CDR2 YYREEE (reference sequence). In DNA, the CDR3 is TGTGCCAGCAGCTCTAGCGGGAGCCTCATTTCGAACACCGGGGAGCTGTTTTTT. Its protein product is CASSSSGSLISNTGELFF.

This clonotype appeared many times. V gene TRBV6-6 combines with J gene TRBJ1-5; a weak D match, TRBD1 (5 bases). CDR1 and CDR2 (germline): MNHNY, SVGAGI (reference sequence). Trimming took 6 bases from V and 2 from J, leaving 11 bases between them. The CDR3 spans 14 residues. CDR3 coding DNA: TGTGCCAGCAGCCCGCGGGGCGGCAATCAGCCCCAGCATTTT. Protein: CASSPRGGNQPQHF.

The table lists this clonotype with many counts. The rearrangement links TRBV6-1 to TRBJ2-3, with D perhaps TRBD2 (6 bases). CDR1 is MNHNS, CDR2 SASEGT, per germline. Trimming stripped 5 bases from V and 7 bases from J, with 16 bases between. The CDR3 spans 14 residues. This CDR3 is CASSSGLLVNTQYF. Written as DNA, the CDR3 is TGTGCCAGCAGTTCGGGACTCTTAGTGAATACGCAGTATTTT.

This clonotype has a count of ten or more. The chain joins TRBV10-3 to TRBJ2-7, with a weak D call TRBD1 (6 bases). The V and J ends lost 6 bases and 3 bases respectively, with 18 bases between them. The CDR3 runs to 15 residues. From germline, CDR1 is ENHRY and CDR2 SYGVKD. The CDR3 is CAIRVFRDNGYEQYF. In nucleotides, the CDR3 is TGTGCCATCAGGGTTTTCCGGGACAATGGCTACGAGCAGTACTTC.

This chain uses TRBV5-1 with TRBJ2-5, with TRBD1 as a possible D gene (6 bases). The CDR3 totals 13 residues. Germline assignment: CDR1 SGHRS and CDR2 YFSETQ. V was cut by 3 bases and J by 3 bases, with 9 bases left in between. The DNA of the CDR3 is TGCGCCAGCAGCTCGGGACAAAAAGAGACCCAGTACTTC. Its protein product is CASSSGQKETQYF. Together with reference TRBV5-1 and TRBJ2-5, the CDR3 gives the full variable domain: KAGVTQTPRYLIKTRGQQVTLSCSPISGHRSVSWYQQTPGQGLQFLFEYFSETQRNKGNFPGRFSGRQFSNSRSEMNVSTLELGDSALYLCASSSGQKETQYFGPGTRLLVL.

This clonotype was picked up many times. The V call is TRBV30, the J call TRBJ2-2, with D maybe TRBD1 (5 bases). Trimming removed 1 base at V and 4 bases at J, with 10 bases between. The CDR3 is 14 residues long. Looked up from germline, CDR1 is GTSNPN and CDR2 is SVGIG (reference sequence). The CDR3 is CAWSGTRATGELFF. The CDR3 DNA follows: TGTGCCTGGAGTGGGACAAGGGCCACCGGGGAGCTGTTTTTT.

The chain links TRBV5-1 to TRBJ2-1; D may be TRBD1 or TRBD2 (5 bases each). The CDR3 length is 16 residues. Trimming left V 3 bases short and J 7 bases short, with 20 bases between. Per germline, CDR1 SGHRS and CDR2 YFSETQ. The CDR3 protein is CASSSFGGGLGNEQFF. CDR3 DNA sequence: TGCGCCAGCAGCTCCTTTGGGGGTGGCCTCGGGAATGAGCAGTTCTTC.

The sample holds many counts of this clonotype. The chain carries TRBV12-3 or TRBV12-4 and TRBJ1-5; no reliable D call. The ends were cut back, 4 bases at V and 7 bases at J, with 14 bases in the middle. The CDR3 sequence is 14 residues long. CDR3 amino acids: CASSSFQVGQPQHF. Here the CDR3 DNA reads TGTGCCAGCAGTTCATTCCAAGTTGGGCAGCCCCAGCATTTT.

This clonotype appeared many times. The rearrangement uses TRBV7-9 and TRBJ2-7; D not certain. Germline CDR1 and CDR2: SEHNR and FQNEAQ (reference sequence). The CDR3 totals 14 residues. V dropped 3 bases and J dropped 4 bases, with 13 bases sitting between them. The DNA of the CDR3 is TGTGCCAGCAGCTTTTACACAATGGGTTACGAGCAGTACTTC. Amino acids: CASSFYTMGYEQYF.

The chain has TRBV27 and TRBJ1-2; 9 bases line up with TRBD1. The junction had 3 bases not matched to a gene; V was cut back by 2 bases and J by 5 bases. The germline CDR1 and CDR2 sequences are MNHEY and SMNVEV (reference sequence). CDR3 length equals 14 residues. CDR3 nucleotide sequence: TGTGCCAGCAGTTTAACAGGGGGCTGGTATGGCTACACCTTC. As protein: CASSLTGGWYGYTF.

With regard to this clonotype: Being one base from a much bigger clone, this may be a read error. The conserved phenylalanine or tryptophan normally closing the CDR3 is absent here, so this likely arose from a read error. The chain has TRBV28 and TRBJ2-3, with TRBD2 matching over 7 bases. CDR1 MDHEN and CDR2 SYDVKM come from the germline V gene. This CDR3 contains 14 residues. Trimming removed 6 bases from V and 1 base from J; junction bases left unmatched: 4. The CDR3 bases are TGTGCCAGCAGGAAGGGAGGGGGCACAGATACGCAGTATTTA. Translation: CASRKGGGTDTQYL.

This clonotype showed up just a few times. The J gene is TRBJ2-7, the V gene TRBV12-3 or TRBV12-4; D may be TRBD2 (7 bases). The CDR3 totals 17 residues. Deletions cut 6 bases from V and 0 bases from J, with 21 bases between. The CDR3 nucleotides are TGTGCCAGCAGCACCCGGGGAGGGGGGGATAGCTCCTACGAGCAGTACTTC. It encodes CASSTRGGGDSSYEQYF.

This clonotype has just a few counts. V is TRBV7-9 and J is TRBJ1-5, with 7 bases matching TRBD1. The germline gives CDR1 SEHNR, CDR2 FQNEAQ (reference sequence). The V and J ends lost 1 base and 7 bases, in that order; junction bases with no gene match: 4. The CDR3 has 14 residues. CDR3 amino acids: CASSLDRGDQPQHF. The DNA of the CDR3 is TGTGCCAGCAGCTTAGACAGGGGAGACCAGCCCCAGCATTTT.

This clonotype has ten or more counts. V and J are TRBV10-2 and TRBJ2-3; D unresolved. The germline V gene encodes CDR1 WSHSY and CDR2 SAAADI. The V and J ends lost 3 bases and 3 bases respectively, with 10 bases between them. The CDR3 has 14 amino acids. CDR3 DNA sequence: TGCGCCAGCAGTGACATACAGAAGACAGATACGCAGTATTTT. Its translation is CASSDIQKTDTQYF.

The chain uses TRBV20-1 and TRBJ1-4, with TRBD1 identical over 7 bases. The CDR3 runs to 13 residues. Germline trimming cut 5 bases from V and 5 bases from J; bases unmatched to any gene: 5. Per the germline V gene, CDR1 is DFQATT and CDR2 is SNEGSKA (reference sequence). For the CDR3, the DNA is TGCAGTGCTCAACAGGGGCCCAATGAAAAACTGTTTTTT. This gives the protein CSAQQGPNEKLFF.

The CDR3 sequence is CASTLRARTEAFF. The CDR3 region has the DNA TGTGCCAGCACCCTGAGAGCGCGCACTGAAGCTTTCTTT. V gene TRBV12-3 or TRBV12-4 combines with J gene TRBJ1-1; D call uncertain. This CDR3 has 13 amino acids. With 7 bases removed from V and 4 bases from J, the gap between germline ends came to 13 bases.

V is TRBV28 and J is TRBJ2-5; 7 nucleotides align to TRBD1. CDR3 length: 14 amino acids. The V gene's germline CDR1 is MDHEN and CDR2 SYDVKM. V lost 2 bases to trimming and J lost 4 bases; unmatched junction nucleotides: 4. The CDR3 is CASSLMAGGETQYF. The CDR3 DNA sequence: TGTGCCAGCAGTTTAATGGCAGGGGGAGAGACCCAGTACTTC. The full variable domain, completed using reference TRBV28 and TRBJ2-5, is DVKVTQSSRYLVKRTGEKVFLECVQDMDHENMFWYRQDPGLGLRLIYFSYDVKMKEKGDIPEGYSVSREKKERFSLILESASTNQTSMYLCASSLMAGGETQYFGPGTRLLVL.

This clonotype was seen a handful of times. This rearrangement joins TRBV12-3 or TRBV12-4 to TRBJ2-2; 7 bases agree with TRBD1. The junction had 7 bases not matched to a gene; V was cut back by 7 bases and J by 2 bases. The length of the CDR3 is 15 residues. As DNA, the CDR3 is TGTGCCAGCAACTTCGGACAGGACAACACCGGGGAGCTGTTTTTT. As protein: CASNFGQDNTGELFF.

This clonotype was seen repeatedly, ten times or more. V usage is TRBV11-1 and J usage is TRBJ1-4, with 7 bases matching TRBD1. With 5 bases clipped from V and 8 bases from J, the junction kept 5 bases outside the gene matches. CDR3 size: 13 residues. Germline assignment: CDR1 SGHAT and CDR2 FQDESV (reference sequence). CDR3 nucleotides: TGTGCCAGCAGCGGAAGGACAGGCGAAAAACTGTTTTTT. Translation: CASSGRTGEKLFF.